These T cell receptor beta chains were read from a single sample in a study of control samples from healthy donors and cancer patients. The repertoire was sequenced with immunoSEQ multiplex PCR; TCRdb's copy has only in-frame clones and lacks some. The sample holds some 57,000 clones, around 97% seen once. Sequencing used blood. These receptors all come from a woman younger than 45 in good health. Both conserved end residues are part of each CDR3. A D gene is named only where the DNA matches it firmly. Rows give clone size only sometimes, using once, few, many, or a class for an expanded clone.

V gene: TRBV13
J gene: TRBJ2-1
D gene: NA
clone size: NA
CDR3 protein: CASSLEWGTEQFF
CDR3 DNA: TGTGCCAGCAGCTTAGAATGGGGCACTGAGCAGTTCTTC

V gene: TRBV28
J gene: TRBJ1-5
D gene: NA
clone size: NA
CDR3 protein: CASNSGPGKQPQHF
CDR3 DNA: TGTGCCAGCAACTCGGGGCCGGGCAAACAGCCCCAGCATTTT

V gene: TRBV11-2
J gene: TRBJ1-1
D gene: NA
clone size: NA
CDR3 protein: CASSEGWDTEAFF
CDR3 DNA: TGTGCCAGCAGCGAAGGGTGGGACACTGAAGCTTTCTTT

V gene: TRBV3-1/TRBV3-2
J gene: TRBJ2-5
D gene: NA
clone size: NA
CDR3 protein: CASSPGIQETQYF
CDR3 DNA: TGTGCCAGCAGCCCGGGAATACAAGAGACCCAGTACTTC

V gene: TRBV28
J gene: TRBJ2-1
D gene: TRBD2
clone size: NA
CDR3 protein: CASTLAGGYNEQFF
CDR3 DNA: TGTGCCAGCACGCTAGCGGGAGGATACAATGAGCAGTTCTTC

V gene: TRBV29-1
J gene: TRBJ2-4
D gene: NA
clone size: NA
CDR3 protein: CSGLPALAKNIQYF
CDR3 DNA: TGCAGCGGCCTCCCCGCCCTAGCCAAAAACATTCAGTACTTC

V gene: TRBV23-1
J gene: TRBJ2-2
D gene: NA
clone size: NA
CDR3 protein: CASSQWALPQTICHRGAVF
CDR3 DNA: TGCGCCAGCAGTCAGTGGGCCCTGCCACAGACGATTTGCCACCGGGGAGCTGTTTTT

V gene: TRBV15
J gene: TRBJ1-2
D gene: NA
clone size: NA
CDR3 protein: CATSREAGNYGYTF
CDR3 DNA: TGTGCCACCAGCAGAGAGGCGGGTAACTATGGCTACACCTTC

V gene: TRBV19
J gene: TRBJ2-3
D gene: NA
clone size: NA
CDR3 protein: CASSVQNTQYF
CDR3 DNA: TGTGCCAGTAGTGTCCAAAATACGCAGTATTTT

V gene: TRBV7-9
J gene: TRBJ1-4
D gene: NA
clone size: NA
CDR3 protein: CASSLALGQAELFF
CDR3 DNA: TGTGCCAGCAGCTTAGCGCTGGGACAAGCGGAACTGTTTTTT

V gene: TRBV4-1
J gene: TRBJ1-4
D gene: NA
clone size: NA
CDR3 protein: CASSQEVTDEKLFF
CDR3 DNA: TGCGCCAGCAGCCAAGAAGTGACAGATGAAAAACTGTTTTTT

V gene: TRBV5-1
J gene: TRBJ2-7
D gene: NA
clone size: NA
CDR3 protein: CASSPAGRPLYEQYF
CDR3 DNA: TGCGCCAGCAGCCCGGCGGGGAGGCCCCTCTACGAGCAGTACTTC

V gene: TRBV28
J gene: TRBJ2-1
D gene: NA
clone size: NA
CDR3 protein: CASRFGWGEQFF
CDR3 DNA: TGTGCCAGCCGTTTCGGGTGGGGTGAGCAGTTCTTC

V gene: TRBV5-8
J gene: TRBJ1-2
D gene: NA
clone size: once
CDR3 protein: CASSTTQGYGYTF
CDR3 DNA: TGTGCCAGCAGCACGACACAGGGCTATGGCTACACCTTC

V gene: TRBV9
J gene: TRBJ1-4
D gene: TRBD1
clone size: NA
CDR3 protein: CASSKTGATNEKLFF
CDR3 DNA: TGTGCCAGCAGCAAAACAGGGGCAACTAATGAAAAACTGTTTTTT

V gene: TRBV6-6
J gene: TRBJ1-6
D gene: NA
clone size: NA
CDR3 protein: CASSRGPYYNSPLHF
CDR3 DNA: TGTGCCAGCAGCCGGGGACCGTACTATAATTCACCCCTCCACTTT

V gene: TRBV29-1
J gene: TRBJ1-3
D gene: NA
clone size: NA
CDR3 protein: CSVEGGGGNTIYF
CDR3 DNA: TGCAGCGTTGAAGGGGGCGGCGGAAACACCATATATTTT

V gene: TRBV30
J gene: TRBJ1-4
D gene: NA
clone size: NA
CDR3 protein: CAWSVPPGEKLFF
CDR3 DNA: TGTGCCTGGAGTGTACCACCGGGTGAAAAACTGTTTTTT

V gene: TRBV20-1
J gene: TRBJ2-1
D gene: NA
clone size: NA
CDR3 protein: CSASRANEQFF
CDR3 DNA: TGCAGTGCTAGTCGGGCTAATGAGCAGTTCTTC

V gene: TRBV19
J gene: TRBJ2-1
D gene: TRBD1
clone size: once
CDR3 protein: CASSIDRTGYNEQFF
CDR3 DNA: TGTGCCAGTAGTATAGACCGGACAGGGTACAATGAGCAGTTCTTC

V gene: TRBV18
J gene: TRBJ2-1
D gene: TRBD2
clone size: NA
CDR3 protein: CASSPGGGRDYNEQFF
CDR3 DNA: TGTGCCAGCTCACCAGGGGGCGGGAGGGACTACAATGAGCAGTTCTTC

V gene: TRBV9
J gene: TRBJ2-3
D gene: NA
clone size: NA
CDR3 protein: CASSFWAGGAADTQYF
CDR3 DNA: TGTGCCAGCAGCTTTTGGGCGGGTGGGGCGGCAGATACGCAGTATTTT

V gene: TRBV19
J gene: TRBJ2-2
D gene: TRBD1
clone size: NA
CDR3 protein: CASSRQGDSGELFF
CDR3 DNA: TGTGCCAGTAGTAGACAGGGGGATAGCGGGGAGCTGTTTTTT

V gene: TRBV3-1/TRBV3-2
J gene: TRBJ2-7
D gene: NA
clone size: once
CDR3 protein: CASSRAAAYEQYF
CDR3 DNA: TGTGCCAGCAGCCGGGCAGCGGCCTACGAGCAGTACTTC

V gene: TRBV12-3/TRBV12-4
J gene: TRBJ1-1
D gene: NA
clone size: few
CDR3 protein: CASRTGEGTEAFF
CDR3 DNA: TGTGCCAGCAGAACGGGGGAGGGGACTGAAGCTTTCTTT

V gene: TRBV21-1
J gene: TRBJ2-2
D gene: NA
clone size: NA
CDR3 protein: CASSKLTGSHTGELFF
CDR3 DNA: TGTGCCAGCAGCAAACTAACGGGGTCCCACACCGGGGAGCTGTTTTTT

V gene: TRBV7-2
J gene: TRBJ2-1
D gene: NA
clone size: NA
CDR3 protein: CASSLAGASYNEQFF
CDR3 DNA: TGTGCCAGCAGCTTAGCGGGAGCGTCCTACAATGAGCAGTTCTTC

V gene: TRBV5-1
J gene: TRBJ1-3
D gene: NA
clone size: NA
CDR3 protein: CASKEDGTSGNTIYF
CDR3 DNA: TGCGCCAGCAAGGAGGACGGAACCTCTGGAAACACCATATATTTT

V gene: TRBV28
J gene: TRBJ2-7
D gene: NA
clone size: NA
CDR3 protein: CASSPTGGLAGVLAYEQYF
CDR3 DNA: TGTGCCAGCAGCCCGACAGGGGGGCTAGCGGGAGTTTTGGCCTACGAGCAGTACTTC

V gene: TRBV19
J gene: TRBJ1-1
D gene: NA
clone size: NA
CDR3 protein: CASSIGGRASEAFF
CDR3 DNA: TGTGCCAGTAGTATAGGAGGCAGGGCCTCTGAAGCTTTCTTT

V gene: TRBV6-5
J gene: TRBJ2-1
D gene: NA
clone size: NA
CDR3 protein: CASKRVVSNEQFF
CDR3 DNA: TGTGCCAGCAAGAGGGTAGTGTCTAATGAGCAGTTCTTC

V gene: TRBV7-9
J gene: TRBJ2-7
D gene: NA
clone size: NA
CDR3 protein: CASSSGSPYEQYF
CDR3 DNA: TGTGCCAGCAGCTCCGGGAGTCCCTACGAGCAGTACTTC

V gene: TRBV12-3/TRBV12-4
J gene: TRBJ1-4
D gene: NA
clone size: NA
CDR3 protein: CASSFGTAEKLFF
CDR3 DNA: TGTGCCAGCAGTTTCGGGACGGCAGAAAAACTGTTTTTT

V gene: TRBV5-1
J gene: TRBJ2-1
D gene: TRBD1
clone size: NA
CDR3 protein: CASSLGGQGAQLGFF
CDR3 DNA: TGCGCCAGCAGCTTGGGAGGACAGGGCGCTCAGCTGGGGTTCTTC

V gene: TRBV9
J gene: TRBJ1-4
D gene: NA
clone size: NA
CDR3 protein: CASSVVGDGGREKLFF
CDR3 DNA: TGTGCCAGCAGCGTAGTAGGGGATGGGGGGCGTGAAAAACTGTTTTTT